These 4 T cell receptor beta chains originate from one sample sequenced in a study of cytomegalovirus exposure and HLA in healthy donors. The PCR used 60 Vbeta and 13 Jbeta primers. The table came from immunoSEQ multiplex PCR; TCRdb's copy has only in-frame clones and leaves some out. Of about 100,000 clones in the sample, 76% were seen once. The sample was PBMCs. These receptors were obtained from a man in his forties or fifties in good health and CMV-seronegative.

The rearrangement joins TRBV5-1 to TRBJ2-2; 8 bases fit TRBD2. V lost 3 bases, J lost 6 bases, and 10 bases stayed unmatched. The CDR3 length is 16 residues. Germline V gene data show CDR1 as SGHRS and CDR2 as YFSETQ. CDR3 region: CASSWADLAGSGELFF. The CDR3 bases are TGCGCCAGCAGCTGGGCGGACTTAGCGGGATCCGGGGAGCTGTTTTTT.

The CDR3 here is CASSLGQPNPGLFF. The CDR3, as DNA: TGCGCCAGCAGCCTTGGACAGCCCAACCCGGGGCTGTTTTTT. This rearrangement joins TRBV5-1 to TRBJ1-4; possible D gene TRBD1, 6 bases. Trimming shortened V by 4 bases and J by 14 bases, and 21 bases separated the two germline ends. Germline assignment: CDR1 SGHRS and CDR2 YFSETQ. The CDR3 contains 14 residues.

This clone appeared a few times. CDR3 coding DNA: TGTGCCAGCAGCTTTCGGGGGAGCTCCTACGAGCAGTACTTC. It yields the protein CASSFRGSSYEQYF. V and J are TRBV5-5 and TRBJ2-7; TRBD2 is a possible D gene (6 bases). The ends were cut back, 2 bases at V and 0 bases at J, with 9 bases in the middle. CDR1 and CDR2 from the germline V gene are SGHKS and YYEKEE (reference sequence). This CDR3 is 14 amino acids long. Full variable domain (missing parts from reference TRBV5-5 and TRBJ2-7): DAGVTQSPTHLIKTRGQQVTLRCSPISGHKSVSWYQQVLGQGPQFIFQYYEKEERGRGNFPDRFSARQFPNYSSELNVNALLLGDSALYLCASSFRGSSYEQYFGPGTRLTVT.

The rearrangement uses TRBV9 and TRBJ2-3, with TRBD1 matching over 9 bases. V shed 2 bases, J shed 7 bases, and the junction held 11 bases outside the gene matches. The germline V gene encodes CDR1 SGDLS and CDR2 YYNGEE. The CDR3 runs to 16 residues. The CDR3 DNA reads TGTGCCAGCAGCGTGGGGACAGGGTTACACGCAAATACGCAGTATTTT. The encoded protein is CASSVGTGLHANTQYF.